Listed below are T cell receptor beta chains from one sample, sequenced in a study of blood T cell repertoires in COVID-19. Clones were read by immunoSEQ multiplex PCR, and TCRdb kept only the in-frame ones, dropping some. This table has about 120,000 clones, 80% to 90% appearing once. Sample: peripheral blood. Receptors originate from a man in his forties or fifties with acute or convalescent COVID-19. The CDR3 runs from the conserved cysteine through the conserved F or W. The order of the fields is clone size, V gene, D gene, J gene, CDR3 protein, CDR3 DNA. A D gene is named only where the DNA matches it firmly. Size values are once, few and many counts, or a class for expanded clones, and some rows have none.

>.|TRBV5-8|TRBD1|TRBJ1-2
CASSLAGGGSGYGYTF
TGTGCCAGCAGCTTGGCAGGAGGGGGCTCGGGCTATGGCTACACCTTC
>.|TRBV2|TRBD2|TRBJ2-3
CASSEGASGRASDTQYF
TGTGCCAGCAGTGAGGGCGCTAGCGGGAGGGCCTCCGATACGCAGTATTTT
>.|TRBV5-1|TRBD1|TRBJ2-5
CASRAGTEQETQYF
TGCGCCAGCAGGGCCGGGACAGAACAAGAGACCCAGTACTTC
>.|TRBV19|.|TRBJ2-5
CASSTLRRGSLQTQYF
TGTGCCAGTAGTACCCTTCGGAGGGGATCGCTTCAGACCCAGTACTTC
>.|TRBV7-2|.|TRBJ2-1
CASSLGQVGDEQFF
TGTGCCAGCAGCTTAGGACAGGTCGGGGATGAGCAGTTCTTC
>.|TRBV25-1|TRBD1|TRBJ1-2
CASRDTGGGYGYTF
TGTGCCAGCAGGGACACAGGGGGCGGGTATGGCTACACCTTC
>.|TRBV21-1|.|TRBJ1-6
CASSPRGAYSPLHF
TGTGCCAGCAGCCCAAGGGGTGCCTATTCACCCCTCCACTTT
>.|TRBV12-5|.|TRBJ2-2
CASGLVPTEGGTGELFF
TGTGCTAGTGGTTTGGTACCCACAGAAGGTGGGACCGGGGAGCTGTTTTTT
>.|TRBV19|TRBD1|TRBJ1-6
CATKTGAYNSPLHF
TGTGCCACCAAGACAGGGGCTTATAATTCACCCCTCCACTTT
>.|TRBV19|TRBD1|TRBJ2-5
CASSTTGGGTAQYF
TGTGCCAGTAGTACGACAGGGGGCGGGACGGCCCAGTACTTC
>.|TRBV25-1|TRBD1|TRBJ2-7
CASSGLGTGEHEQYF
TGTGCCAGCAGTGGCCTCGGGACAGGGGAACACGAGCAGTACTTC
>once|TRBV2|.|TRBJ2-7
CASKRTVEYEQYF
TGTGCCAGCAAACGGACAGTTGAATACGAGCAGTACTTC
>.|TRBV28|.|TRBJ1-2
CASMIGQTYGYTF
TGTGCCAGCATGATAGGACAGACCTATGGCTACACCTTC
>.|TRBV19|.|TRBJ2-1
CASSMRSGTYEQFF
TGTGCCAGTAGTATGAGGAGCGGCACCTATGAGCAGTTCTTC
>once|TRBV6-6|TRBD1|TRBJ1-5
CASRINRGPNQPQHF
TGTGCCAGCAGGATAAACAGGGGGCCCAATCAGCCCCAGCATTTT
>.|TRBV4-3|.|TRBJ2-1
CASSQLEGVRGNEQFF
TGCGCCAGCAGCCAATTAGAAGGGGTTCGTGGCAATGAGCAGTTCTTC
>few|TRBV19|.|TRBJ2-5
CASSIGGTQYF
TGTGCCAGTAGTATAGGCGGGACCCAGTACTTC
>.|TRBV5-1|TRBD2|TRBJ2-1
CASRLAVDNEQFF
TGCGCCAGCAGGCTAGCGGTCGACAATGAGCAGTTCTTC
>.|TRBV7-9|TRBD2|TRBJ2-7
CASSLSGTRSYEQYF
TGTGCCAGCAGCTTATCTGGGACTAGATCCTACGAGCAGTACTTC
>.|TRBV29-1|.|TRBJ2-5
CSVPLGGLGETQYF
TGCAGCGTACCCCTGGGGGGGCTCGGGGAGACCCAGTACTTC
>.|TRBV7-2|.|TRBJ2-3
CASSSGTLHRDTQYF
TGTGCCAGCAGCTCCGGGACATTACACCGCGATACGCAGTATTTT
>.|TRBV18|.|TRBJ2-7
CASSPLGVGGANSYEQYF
TGTGCCAGCTCACCACTTGGTGTCGGAGGGGCGAACTCCTACGAGCAGTACTTC
>.|TRBV7-7|TRBD2|TRBJ2-1
CASSPSSGGRNEQFF
TGTGCTAGCAGTCCCTCCAGCGGGGGGAGGAATGAGCAGTTCTTC
>.|TRBV18|.|TRBJ1-6
CASSPSGQNSPLHF
TGTGCCAGCTCACCGTCGGGACAAAATTCACCCCTCCACTTT
>.|TRBV3-1/TRBV3-2|TRBD2|TRBJ2-1
CASSQTIAGGHNEQFF
TGTGCCAGCAGCCAGACTATAGCGGGGGGGCACAATGAGCAGTTCTTC
>.|TRBV13|.|TRBJ1-4
CASSLGGFNEKLFF
TGTGCCAGCAGCTTAGGGGGCTTTAATGAAAAACTGTTTTTT
>.|TRBV10-3|TRBD1|TRBJ2-5
CAISEGGTGYQETQYF
TGTGCCATCAGTGAGGGCGGGACAGGGTACCAAGAGACCCAGTACTTC
>.|TRBV5-4|TRBD1|TRBJ1-4
CASSRGQNNEKLFF
TGTGCCAGCAGCAGGGGACAGAATAATGAAAAACTGTTTTTT
>.|TRBV14|.|TRBJ2-1
CASSQDPGDSYNEQFF
TGTGCCAGCAGCCAAGACCCGGGAGACTCCTACAATGAGCAGTTCTTC
>.|TRBV4-2|TRBD2|TRBJ2-1
CASSYGLAGTYNEQFF
TGTGCCAGCAGTTACGGACTAGCGGGTACCTACAATGAGCAGTTCTTC
>.|TRBV7-6|.|TRBJ2-3
CASSSAGGRTDTQYF
TGTGCCAGCAGTTCCGCAGGGGGGCGGACAGATACGCAGTATTTT
>.|TRBV7-9|.|TRBJ2-3
CASSDRKDYPDLADTQYF
TGTGCCAGCAGCGACCGGAAGGACTATCCTGACCTTGCAGATACGCAGTATTTT
>.|TRBV3-1/TRBV3-2|.|TRBJ2-4
CASSQVRAGTKNIQYF
TGTGCCAGCAGCCAAGTTAGGGCGGGAACCAAAAACATTCAGTACTTC
>.|TRBV5-1|.|TRBJ2-7
CASSFGGNYEQYF
TGCGCCAGCAGCTTCGGCGGAAACTACGAGCAGTACTTC
>.|TRBV6-5|TRBD2|TRBJ2-1
CASSYSPGGLNEQFF
TGTGCCAGCAGTTACTCCCCGGGGGGGCTCAATGAGCAGTTCTTC
>.|TRBV11-2|TRBD2|TRBJ2-1
CASSPPGGSYNEQFF
TGTGCCAGCAGCCCCCCTGGCGGGAGCTACAATGAGCAGTTCTTC
>few|TRBV2|TRBD1|TRBJ2-3
CASLRQGLSTDTQYF
TGTGCCAGCCTCCGACAGGGCCTATCCACAGATACGCAGTATTTT
>once|TRBV10-2|.|TRBJ2-2
CASSDRLRNTGELFF
TGCGCCAGCAGTGATAGACTGCGGAACACCGGGGAGCTGTTTTTT
>.|TRBV7-3|TRBD1|TRBJ1-2
CASSLPGQGEVYGYTF
TGTGCCAGCAGCCTGCCGGGACAGGGGGAGGTCTATGGCTACACCTTC
>.|TRBV7-2|.|TRBJ1-2
CASSLANKNYGYTF
TGTGCCAGCAGCTTAGCGAACAAAAACTATGGCTACACCTTC
>.|TRBV10-3|TRBD1|TRBJ1-3
CATGQGVSGNTIYF
TGTGCCACAGGACAGGGGGTTTCTGGAAACACCATATATTTT
>.|TRBV6-1|TRBD1|TRBJ1-3
CASSEGRWTGGSGNTIYF
TGTGCCAGCAGTGAAGGGAGGTGGACAGGGGGTTCTGGAAACACCATATATTTT
>.|TRBV18|.|TRBJ1-2
CASSPNLVHGYTF
TGTGCCAGCTCACCAAACTTGGTGCATGGCTACACCTTC
>.|TRBV7-2|TRBD1|TRBJ2-1
CASSPRIRAGGTEQFF
TGTGCCAGCAGCCCCCGAATCCGGGCAGGGGGCACTGAGCAGTTCTTC
>.|TRBV7-9|TRBD1|TRBJ2-5
CASSHRDRGRETQYF
TGTGCCAGCAGCCACCGGGACAGGGGGCGGGAGACCCAGTACTTC
>once|TRBV5-1|.|TRBJ1-1
CASKKQMNTEAFF
TGCGCCAGCAAAAAACAGATGAACACTGAAGCTTTCTTT
>.|TRBV5-6|.|TRBJ2-1
CASSNRWANNEQFF
TGTGCCAGCAGTAACCGTTGGGCTAACAATGAGCAGTTCTTC
>once|TRBV5-5|.|TRBJ1-2
CASSLGGTSNYGYTF
TGTGCCAGCAGCTTGGGAGGGACTTCTAACTATGGCTACACCTTC